This paragraph reports one T cell receptor (beta chain). Its antigen is unidentified. The data are from a study of CD8 T cells in ankylosing spondylitis. In germline, CDR1 is SGDLS, CDR2 YYNGEE. V was cut by 0 bases and J by 4 bases, with 8 bases left in between. The CDR3 is made up of 14 amino acids. TCRdb passed the 5' RACE reads through MiXCR, listing each CDR3 protein once. The sample shows a few hundred thousand distinct CDR3 sequences, approximately 20% of them seen only once. Study-level points and caveats: Characteristic of ankylosing spondylitis blood, it appeared, was a TCR beta motif comprising about eight highly homologous variants.

This receptor was identified in a male donor with ankylosing spondylitis. Sequencing was done on a sample of blood, either unsorted or a sorted T cell fraction (not recorded which). The chain carries TRBV9 and TRBJ2-1, with TRBD2 as a possible D gene (6 bases). The CDR3 loop reads CASSVAGDYNEQFF. In DNA form, the CDR3 reads TGTGCCAGCAGCGTAGCGGGGGATTACAATGAGCAGTTCTTC.